This is a list of T cell receptor beta chains from one sample in a study of blood T cells in healthy people across ages. TCRdb re-derived calls from the 5' RACE reads in MiXCR, one entry per CDR3 protein. Of approximately 1,700,000 distinct CDR3 sequences in the sample, approximately 39% were seen once. Sequencing input: blood. The receptors stem from a human donor in good health. CDR3s include the opening cysteine and the closing phenylalanine or tryptophan. Fields, in order: D gene, V gene, clone size, J gene, CDR3 DNA, CDR3 protein. D genes are given only for firm matches. The size field is filled for only some rows; it gives once, few, many or a size class.

.,TRBV4-1,few,TRBJ2-3,TGCGCCAGCAGCCGGACTGGACCCACGAGCACAGATACGCAGTATTTT,CASSRTGPTSTDTQYF
TRBD2,TRBV20-1,.,TRBJ2-5,TGCAGTGCTAGCGGGGGGGCCCAAGAGACCCAGTACTTC,CSASGGAQETQYF
.,TRBV24-1,.,TRBJ2-5,TGTGCCACCAGTGACGCCAGTGGGGGAGAGACCCAGTACTTC,CATSDASGGETQYF
TRBD2,TRBV12-3/TRBV12-4,few,TRBJ2-5,TGTGCCAGCAGGGCCCTAGCGGGGGTCAAAGAGACCCAGTACTTC,CASRALAGVKETQYF
TRBD2,TRBV2,.,TRBJ2-1,TGTGCCAGCAGTGAAACTAGCGGGGGCCTTAGTGAGCAGTTCTTC,CASSETSGGLSEQFF
TRBD2,TRBV5-1,.,TRBJ2-7,TGCGCCAGCAGCTTCTCTCCTAGCGGAGTCTCCTACGAGCAGTACTTC,CASSFSPSGVSYEQYF
.,TRBV2,.,TRBJ2-7,TGTGCCGGAGGCACCCGCGAGCAGTACTTC,CAGGTREQYF
.,TRBV29-1,.,TRBJ1-1,TGCAGCGTTGTCGTTCAGGGACCTAATACTGAAGCTTTCTTT,CSVVVQGPNTEAFF
.,TRBV5-1,.,TRBJ1-1,TGCGCCAGCAGCGAGAACACAGCGAACACTGAAGCTTTCTTT,CASSENTANTEAFF
TRBD2,TRBV7-2,.,TRBJ2-1,TGTGCCAGCAGCTTAGATCCTAGCGGGGGGCCCTACAATGAGCAGTTCTTC,CASSLDPSGGPYNEQFF
TRBD1,TRBV12-3/TRBV12-4,many,TRBJ2-2,TGTGCCAGCACTTACAGGGGTACAAACACCGGGGAGCTGTTTTTT,CASTYRGTNTGELFF
TRBD2,TRBV7-6,.,TRBJ2-7,TGTGCCAGCAGCTTAGTTCTCAGGACTAGCGGGGGCAACTCCTACGAGCAGTACTTC,CASSLVLRTSGGNSYEQYF
TRBD2,TRBV5-1,.,TRBJ2-5,TGCGCCAGCAGCTTGGAAGGGACTAGCGGGGGGTTGGAGACCCAGTACTTC,CASSLEGTSGGLETQYF
TRBD1,TRBV6-2/TRBV6-3,.,TRBJ1-5,TGTGTCAGCAGACCTACGGGACAGGCCTTATTGGCCCAGCATTTT,CVSRPTGQALLAQHF
.,TRBV7-9,.,TRBJ1-1,TGTGCCAGCAGCTCTCCCCCGGGTGACACTGAAGCTTTCTTT,CASSSPPGDTEAFF
.,TRBV29-1,once,TRBJ2-3,TGCAGCGTTGAAGCGCGAGTCGATACGCAGTATTTT,CSVEARVDTQYF
TRBD1,TRBV4-3,.,TRBJ2-5,TGCGCCAGCAGCCCTACCCCGCTCGGACAGGAAGAGACCCAGTACTTC,CASSPTPLGQEETQYF
TRBD2,TRBV6-5,few,TRBJ2-7,TGTGCCAGCCTCCCCTTTAGCGGGGGGTTCGGCTACGAGCAGTACTTC,CASLPFSGGFGYEQYF
.,TRBV12-3/TRBV12-4,.,TRBJ2-7,TGTGCCAGCAGTCCTTCGCAGGGAAGCTCCTACGAGCAGTACTTC,CASSPSQGSSYEQYF
.,TRBV9,few,TRBJ2-7,TGTGCCAGCAGCGTTAGTGGACGCACCTACGAGCAGTACTTC,CASSVSGRTYEQYF
TRBD2,TRBV7-2,few,TRBJ2-1,TGTGCCAGCAGCTTAGGACTAGCGGGGCTCGATGAGCAGTTCTTC,CASSLGLAGLDEQFF
TRBD1,TRBV19,once,TRBJ1-1,TGTGCCAGTAGTTCCTCGGGGGGCAGGGGGATCGACACTGAAGCTTTCTTT,CASSSSGGRGIDTEAFF
.,TRBV12-3/TRBV12-4,.,TRBJ2-7,TGTGCCAGCAGTTTCTCGACAGAATTGAGCTCCTACGAGCAGTACTTC,CASSFSTELSSYEQYF
TRBD2,TRBV4-3,.,TRBJ2-3,TGCGCCAGCAGCCAAGTGGCGGGGGGGCCGACAGATACGCAGTATTTT,CASSQVAGGPTDTQYF
TRBD2,TRBV11-1,.,TRBJ2-1,TGTGCCAGCAGCTCGACTAGCGGGGGTTTTAATGAGCAGGTCTTC,CASSSTSGGFNEQVF